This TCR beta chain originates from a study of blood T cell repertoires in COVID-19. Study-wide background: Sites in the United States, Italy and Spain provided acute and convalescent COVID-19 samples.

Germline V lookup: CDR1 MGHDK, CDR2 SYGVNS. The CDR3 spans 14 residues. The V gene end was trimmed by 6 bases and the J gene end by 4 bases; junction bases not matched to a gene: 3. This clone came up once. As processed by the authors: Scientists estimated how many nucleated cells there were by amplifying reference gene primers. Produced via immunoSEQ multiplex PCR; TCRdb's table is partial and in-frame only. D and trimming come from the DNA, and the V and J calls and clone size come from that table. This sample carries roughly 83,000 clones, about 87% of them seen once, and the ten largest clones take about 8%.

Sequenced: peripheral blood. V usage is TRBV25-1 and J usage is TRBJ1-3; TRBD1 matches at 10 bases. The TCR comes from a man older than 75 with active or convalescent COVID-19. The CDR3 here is CASSDRGLGNTIYF. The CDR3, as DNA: TGTGCCAGCAGCGACAGGGGGCTGGGAAACACCATATATTTT.